This T cell receptor beta chain was profiled in a study of blood T cell repertoires in COVID-19. The wider study: COVID-19 samples collected from the United States, Italy and Spain covered acute and convalescent phases. T cells, B-cell-depleted T cells, or PBMCs supplied cDNA or gDNA.

Study processing details: How many nucleated cells were present was estimated from reference gene primer amplification. TCRdb keeps only in-frame clones here, not all; method: immunoSEQ multiplex PCR. That table furnishes V, J and clone size, whereas the DNA furnished D and trimming. The table has about 94,000 clones, just over 85% seen once. V was cut by 2 bases and J by 4 bases, with 14 bases left in between. Germline assignment: CDR1 SGHTA and CDR2 FQGNSA. CDR3 length equals 15 residues. The clonotype was recovered from a woman aged 55 to 70 in a cohort sampled during active or convalescent COVID-19. The rearrangement links TRBV7-2 to TRBJ1-1; perhaps TRBD1 as D (6 bases). Sample: peripheral blood. Here the CDR3 reads CASSLRYRVGTEAFF. For the CDR3, the DNA is TGTGCCAGCAGCTTAAGATACAGGGTAGGCACTGAAGCTTTCTTT.